This T cell receptor (beta chain) was obtained from a study of Graves' ophthalmopathy and Graves' hyperthyroidism. Researchers took RNA transcripts and amplified TCR beta CDR3 regions from them. First-round RT-PCR used HTBI primers; second-round multiplex PCR followed. TCRdb independently ran MiXCR on the multiplex PCR reads; one entry per CDR3 protein. Of hundreds of thousands of distinct CDR3 sequences listed, approximately 22% are singletons. Of note for this clonotype: A read error is possible here, since a much larger clone lies one base away.

The CDR3 totals 15 residues. Germline assignment: CDR1 SGHNT and CDR2 YENEEA. V is TRBV11-3 and J is TRBJ1-5; a possible D gene is TRBD1 (5 bases). This sequence was found in a woman under 30 with stable Graves' hyperthyroidism. Some clones in this sample may be carry-over from other donors' samples. Sequencing was performed on peripheral blood. CDR3 sequence: CASDIRGGGNQPHHF. The DNA of the CDR3 is TGTGCCAGCGATATTCGCGGGGGTGGCAATCAGCCCCATCATTTT. Full variable domain (rest looked up from reference TRBV11-3 and TRBJ1-5): EAGVVQSPRYKIIEKKQPVAFWCNPISGHNTLYWYLQNLGQGPELLIRYENEEAVDDSQLPKDRFSAERLKGVDSTLKIQPAELGDSAVYLCASDIRGGGNQPHHFGDGTRLSIL.